Listed below are T cell receptor beta chains from one sample, sequenced in a study of blood T cells in healthy people across ages. From the 5' RACE reads, TCRdb called clonotypes with MiXCR, one entry per CDR3 protein. The table has about 1,600,000 distinct CDR3 sequences, roughly 40% seen once. The source material was blood. All receptors come from a woman aged 18-30 years in good health. Each CDR3 is given without its conserved first and last residue.

TRBV5-1	TRBJ1-2	AGSRWDRDYGYT
TRBV2	TRBJ2-7	ASTQIGTGKTYEQY
TRBV29-1	TRBJ1-3	SAVSNRVGGNTIY
TRBV7-9	TRBJ1-5	ASSLVGTADQPQH
TRBV6-6	TRBJ1-1	ASSYAGQGGMNTEAF
TRBV20-1	TRBJ2-3	SAALVLGRTDTQY
TRBV20-1	TRBJ2-1	SARVGFYNEQF
TRBV5-1	TRBJ1-1	ASSLPGWGTEAF
TRBV29-1	TRBJ2-2	SVDRETGELF
TRBV2	TRBJ2-1	AGGGQGAFAEQF
TRBV5-6	TRBJ2-5	ASSSLPGLETQY
TRBV12-3/TRBV12-4	TRBJ2-3	ASGELAADMQY
TRBV6-6	TRBJ2-2	ASSYVWGPDTGELF
TRBV29-1	TRBJ2-7	SVGVRARGYEQY
TRBV25-1	TRBJ2-2	ASSAPLGGPHRGGELF
TRBV29-1	TRBJ2-3	SALGQGADTQY
TRBV4-1	TRBJ1-1	ASSQLVSQGGRSAF
TRBV6-1	-	ASSEGPQVGYNEQY
TRBV12-3/TRBV12-4	TRBJ2-2	ASSLSLKDTGELF
TRBV4-1	TRBJ2-7	ASSQVRDYTYEQY
TRBV6-6	-	ASSYRGQGAHEQY
TRBV4-1	TRBJ1-1	ASSQHHSANTEAF
TRBV20-1	TRBJ1-5	SARPGPSNQPQH
TRBV20-1	TRBJ1-6	SVLRVIPYNSPLH
TRBV12-3/TRBV12-4	TRBJ2-3	ASSHPTGSGTQY
TRBV20-1	TRBJ2-3	SAGILGGTSTDTQY
TRBV2	TRBJ2-7	ASSRTPPGEQY
TRBV29-1	TRBJ1-3	SVLQESGNTIY
TRBV14	TRBJ2-7	ASSQVKLGTYEQY
TRBV20-1	TRBJ1-1	SARVSTSNTEAF
TRBV14	TRBJ2-1	ASSQGSAESSYNEQF
TRBV5-5	TRBJ1-5	ASSSADRGPSYQPQH
TRBV11-2	TRBJ2-1	ASSPPVVFYNEQF
TRBV20-1	TRBJ2-7	SAKTSGSYEQY
TRBV21-1	TRBJ2-7	ASSRRYSGGHSYEQY
TRBV9	TRBJ2-3	ASGGGPPDTQY
TRBV25-1	TRBJ2-3	ASSVRGTGDTQY
TRBV6-5	TRBJ1-2	ASLSGDKYGYT
TRBV28	TRBJ2-7	ASRNLDRGSNEQY
TRBV4-2	TRBJ2-1	ASSPGTSGTPF
TRBV30	TRBJ2-6	AWTEGVSSGVNVLT
TRBV5-4	TRBJ2-3	ASSVATGLATRTDTQY
TRBV20-1	TRBJ2-7	SARGTPTYEQY
TRBV20-1	TRBJ2-1	SARDFSSYNEQF
TRBV28	TRBJ1-4	ASSLFAPGATNEKLF
TRBV5-1	TRBJ2-7	ASSLQGRSEGEQY
TRBV2	TRBJ2-7	VSSGGGDYEQY
TRBV6-1	TRBJ1-1	ASRHGTGNTEAF
TRBV5-1	TRBJ1-1	ASSLHRDSTEAF
TRBV20-1	TRBJ1-2	SARDPDRPSGGYT
TRBV11-3	TRBJ2-2	ASSLNRGDGELF
TRBV7-9	TRBJ2-1	ASSLERRVGQF
TRBV28	TRBJ1-1	ASSLLKNTEAF
TRBV12-3/TRBV12-4	TRBJ2-6	ASSLPSGLGANVLT
TRBV13	TRBJ2-4	ASSSKKTSGRQEQY
TRBV5-1	TRBJ1-3	ASSPTAGSGNTIY